Listed here are 23 T cell receptor beta chains from one sample, sequenced in a study of response to subunit inactivated influenza vaccine. TCRdb used MiXCR to reprocess the RT-PCR reads, holding one entry per CDR3 protein. The sample carries about 500,000 distinct CDR3 sequences, 16% recorded once. This specimen was CD4+ T cells sorted from PBMCs, taken roughly 24 months after vaccination. The receptors come from a man aged 45 to 70 who received an inactivated influenza vaccine.

This clonotype has a handful of counts. This sequence joins TRBV19 and TRBJ2-3, with unresolved D. This CDR3 contains 13 residues. V was pared by 6 bases and J by 9 bases, with 16 bases between. Germline CDR1 and CDR2: LNHDA and SQIVND (reference sequence). The CDR3 loop is CASRRNGKETQYF. CDR3 coding DNA: TGTGCCAGTAGACGGAATGGGAAAGAAACGCAGTATTTT. The entire variable domain, with the rest obtained from reference TRBV19 and TRBJ2-3, is as follows: DGGITQSPKYLFRKEGQNVTLSCEQNLNHDAMYWYRQDPGQGLRLIYYSQIVNDFQKGDIAEGYSVSREKKESFPLTVTSAQKNPTAFYLCASRRNGKETQYFGPGTRLTVL.

There are a few counts of this clonotype. This sequence joins TRBV24-1 and TRBJ1-5, with D unclear. In germline, CDR1 is KGHDR, CDR2 SFDVKD. Trimming left V 3 bases short and J 0 bases short, with 14 bases between. The CDR3 extends over 17 amino acids. The CDR3 nucleotides are TGTGCCACCAGTGATCCCGGTGGAGGAGATAGCAATCAGCCCCAGCATTTT. Translation gives CATSDPGGGDSNQPQHF.

This clonotype has just a few counts. This chain's CDR3 is CSVEGNSAVEFF. For the CDR3, the DNA is TGCAGCGTTGAGGGTAATAGCGCGGTTGAGTTCTTC. This sequence joins TRBV29-1 and TRBJ2-1; possible D gene TRBD2, 5 bases. CDR3 length: 12 residues. CDR1 and CDR2 (germline): SQVTM, ANQGSEA. The V end lost 3 bases, the J end lost 14 bases, and 17 bases lay between the germline ends.

This clonotype turned up a few times. The rearrangement uses TRBV3-1 and TRBJ2-4, with a weak D call TRBD1 (5 bases). Between the trimmed V and J ends, which lost 4 bases and 0 bases, there was a span of 19 bases. This CDR3 is 18 amino acids long. Germline CDR1 is LGHDT and CDR2 is YNNKEL (reference sequence). CDR3 sequence reads: CASSPLIGRGLAKNIQYF. DNA of the CDR3: TGTGCCAGCAGCCCTCTCATCGGTAGGGGCCTAGCCAAAAACATTCAGTACTTC.

This clonotype appeared once. The chain is built from TRBV6-1 and TRBJ2-2, with a possible D match to TRBD1 (6 bases). The ends were cut back, 8 bases at V and 0 bases at J, with 13 bases in the middle. CDR3 size: 15 residues. Germline V gene sequence: CDR1 MNHNS, CDR2 SASEGT. CDR3 DNA sequence: TGTGCCAGCCACCTCACAGGGACGAACACCGGGGAGCTGTTTTTT. This gives the protein CASHLTGTNTGELFF.

The chain has TRBV12-3 or TRBV12-4 and TRBJ1-3; D is perhaps TRBD1 (5 bases). Trimming took off 6 bases at V and 4 bases at J, with 19 bases between the two ends. The CDR3 has 16 residues. CDR3 region: CASSDSFGTPGNTIYF. CDR3 coding DNA: TGTGCCAGCAGCGACTCCTTCGGGACGCCAGGAAACACCATATATTTT.

The J gene is TRBJ2-1, the V gene TRBV20-1; D unclear. Germline V CDR1 and CDR2: DFQATT, SNEGSKA (reference sequence). The CDR3 contains 11 residues. V was cut by 3 bases and J by 15 bases, with 15 bases left in between. CDR3 amino acids: CSASFSAQRFF. The CDR3 DNA is TGCAGTGCTAGTTTTTCGGCTCAAAGGTTCTTC.

This clonotype has only a few counts. The chain has TRBV4-3 and TRBJ2-7; TRBD1 aligns across 7 bases. With V trimmed by 4 bases and J by 3 bases, 6 bases remained unmatched. Germline V CDR1 and CDR2: LGHNA, YSLEER. The CDR3 has 14 amino acids. The CDR3 sequence is CASSRRTGHYEQYF. In DNA, the CDR3 is TGCGCCAGCAGCCGACGGACAGGACACTACGAGCAGTACTTC.

This clonotype has just a few counts. V gene TRBV30 combines with J gene TRBJ2-5; a possible D gene is TRBD2 (6 bases). Germline assignment: CDR1 GTSNPN and CDR2 SVGIG (reference sequence). Trimming stripped 5 bases from V and 8 bases from J, with 9 bases between. This CDR3 has 10 amino acids. The CDR3 DNA follows: TGTGCCTGGCCGGGGGTTACCCAGTACTTC. Translating gives CAWPGVTQYF.

There are a few counts of this clonotype. The chain has TRBV5-1 and TRBJ1-1; 8 nucleotides line up with TRBD1. With V trimmed by 4 bases and J by 4 bases, 6 bases remained unmatched. The length of the CDR3 is 14 residues. CDR1 SGHRS and CDR2 YFSETQ come from the germline V gene. CDR3 region: CASSTQGAGTEAFF. The CDR3 DNA sequence: TGCGCCAGCAGCACCCAGGGGGCTGGCACTGAAGCTTTCTTT.

This clonotype has a count of ten or more. This rearrangement joins TRBV29-1 to TRBJ2-3, with D maybe TRBD2 (5 bases). Germline lookup yields CDR1 SQVTM and CDR2 ANQGSEA. This CDR3 spans 13 amino acids. V was trimmed by 2 bases and J by 5 bases, leaving 11 bases between them. CDR3 in DNA: TGCAGCGTTGAACGGGATCACCAAGATACGCAGTATTTT. Translation: CSVERDHQDTQYF.

The chain employs TRBV7-9 and TRBJ1-6; 8 bases map to TRBD1. CDR1 is SEHNR and CDR2 is FQNEAQ in the germline V gene (reference sequence). This CDR3 comprises 15 residues. Losses at the gene ends were 0 bases for V and 9 bases for J; bases not matched to a gene: 4. CDR3 coding DNA: TGTGCCAGCAGCTTAGCCCAGGGGGCAGGTTCACCCCTCCACTTT. Its protein product is CASSLAQGAGSPLHF.

The rearrangement links TRBV9 to TRBJ2-3; 10 positions agree with TRBD1. V lost 4 bases to trimming and J lost 3 bases; unmatched junction nucleotides: 5. This CDR3 region has 15 residues. Germline V lookup: CDR1 SGDLS, CDR2 YYNGEE. The CDR3 spells CASSRQGAPTDTQYF. In DNA form, the CDR3 reads TGTGCCAGCAGCAGACAGGGGGCGCCGACAGATACGCAGTATTTT.

The rearrangement joins TRBV3-1 to TRBJ2-7; D is tentatively TRBD1 or TRBD2 (6 bases each). V was cut by 1 base and J by 2 bases, with 12 bases left in between. The CDR3 runs 15 residues. Per germline, CDR1 LGHDT and CDR2 YNNKEL (reference sequence). The CDR3 protein is CASSQVMEGAYEQYF. CDR3 nucleotides: TGTGCCAGCAGCCAAGTGATGGAGGGGGCCTACGAGCAGTACTTC.

The chain combines TRBV2 with TRBJ2-7, with 9 nucleotides matching TRBD1. The CDR3 length is 13 residues. V lost 7 bases to trimming and J lost 6 bases; unmatched junction nucleotides: 7. Germline V CDR1 and CDR2: SNHLY, FYNNEI. CDR3 loop: CASNRDRDSEQYF. The DNA for the CDR3 is TGTGCCAGCAACCGGGACAGGGACTCCGAGCAGTACTTC.

This clonotype was recorded at least ten times. This sequence joins TRBV5-1 and TRBJ1-4, with 7 positions matching TRBD1. V lost 5 bases and J lost 0; bases outside the gene matches: 4. Germline V CDR1 and CDR2: SGHRS, YFSETQ. The CDR3 totals 15 residues. CDR3 in DNA: TGCGCCAGCAGTTTAGGGACAGCAACTAATGAAAAACTGTTTTTT. Translating gives CASSLGTATNEKLFF.

The chain carries TRBV9 and TRBJ2-1; 12 nucleotides line up with TRBD2. The CDR3 has 16 residues. Per germline, CDR1 SGDLS and CDR2 YYNGEE. The V and J ends lost 4 bases and 6 bases, in that order; junction bases with no gene match: 8. The CDR3 coding sequence is TGTGCCAGCAGCCCCCCTAGCGGGAGGGCCAGCAATGAGCAGTTCTTC. Its protein is CASSPPSGRASNEQFF.

V gene TRBV20-1 combines with J gene TRBJ2-1; D uncertain. The CDR3 has 14 residues. Germline loops: CDR1 DFQATT, CDR2 SNEGSKA (reference sequence). Trimming cost V 3 bases and J 4 bases, with 13 bases left between them. The CDR3 sequence: CSASGVSDYNEQFF. In nucleotides, the CDR3 is TGCAGTGCTAGTGGGGTCTCCGATTACAATGAGCAGTTCTTC.

The chain has TRBV5-1 and TRBJ2-7; 8 bases align to TRBD1. Germline assignment: CDR1 SGHRS and CDR2 YFSETQ. The trim removed 4 bases at V and 1 base at J, leaving 4 bases unmatched. This CDR3 is built from 14 residues. CDR3 nucleotides: TGCGCCAGCAGCAGGGACAGGCCTTCCTACGAGCAGTACTTC. Encoded protein: CASSRDRPSYEQYF.

The sample holds a few counts of this clonotype. The chain has TRBV20-1 and TRBJ2-3; D not certain. V was clipped by 6 bases and J by 2 bases, with 18 bases between them. The CDR3 is made up of 15 amino acids. Germline values: CDR1 DFQATT, CDR2 SNEGSKA (reference sequence). The CDR3 DNA follows: TGCAGTGCCCGCCGGTGGGCAATCTCCACAGATACGCAGTATTTT. Translation: CSARRWAISTDTQYF.

The V call is TRBV20-1, the J call TRBJ2-1; D is undetermined. This CDR3 spans 18 amino acids. Trimming removed 6 bases at V and 0 bases at J, with 24 bases between. CDR1 is DFQATT and CDR2 is SNEGSKA in the germline V gene (reference sequence). CDR3 sequence (DNA): TGCAGTGCAAGGACGGTAGTAATGGTCGGTGGCTCCTACAATGAGCAGTTCTTC. Its translation is CSARTVVMVGGSYNEQFF.

V is TRBV7-2 and J is TRBJ2-1; D not resolved. V lost 0 bases to trimming and J lost 7 bases, with 7 bases between them. This CDR3 comprises 13 residues. Germline CDR1 SGHTA, CDR2 FQGNSA. CDR3 DNA sequence: TGTGCCAGCAGCTTAGCGCCCACAAATGAGCAGTTCTTC. Translation gives CASSLAPTNEQFF.

There are a few counts of this clonotype. The V and J genes are TRBV28 and TRBJ2-7; TRBD1 might be the D (6 bases). The V and J ends lost 7 bases and 1 base respectively, with 11 bases between them. CDR1 and CDR2 (germline): MDHEN, SYDVKM. CDR3 size: 13 residues. The CDR3 DNA sequence: TGTGCCAGCATTATGGACAGTTCCTACGAGCAGTACTTC. This codes for CASIMDSSYEQYF.